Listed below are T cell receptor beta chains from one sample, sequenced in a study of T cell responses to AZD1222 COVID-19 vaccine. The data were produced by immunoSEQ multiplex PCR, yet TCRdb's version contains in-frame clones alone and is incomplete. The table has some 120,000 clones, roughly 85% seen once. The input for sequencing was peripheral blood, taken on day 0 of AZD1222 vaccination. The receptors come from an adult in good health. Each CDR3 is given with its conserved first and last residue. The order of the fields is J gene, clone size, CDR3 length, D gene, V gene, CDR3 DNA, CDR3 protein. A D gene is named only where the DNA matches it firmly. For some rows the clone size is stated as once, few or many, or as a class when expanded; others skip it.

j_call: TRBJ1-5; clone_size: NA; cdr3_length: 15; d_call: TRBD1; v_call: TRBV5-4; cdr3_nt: TGTGCCAGCAGCTCCAACAGGGGGCTGGGTCAGCCCCAGCATTTT; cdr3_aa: CASSSNRGLGQPQHF
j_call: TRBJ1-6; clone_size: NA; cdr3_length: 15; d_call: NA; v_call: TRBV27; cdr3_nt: TGTGCCAGCAGTTTACCCGGGGGACCGGGTTCACCCCTCCACTTT; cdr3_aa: CASSLPGGPGSPLHF
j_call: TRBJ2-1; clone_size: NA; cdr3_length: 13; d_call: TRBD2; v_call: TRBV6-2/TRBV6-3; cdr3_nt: TGTGCCAGCAGCCGTGGGACTAGTACTATGCAGTTCTTC; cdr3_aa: CASSRGTSTMQFF
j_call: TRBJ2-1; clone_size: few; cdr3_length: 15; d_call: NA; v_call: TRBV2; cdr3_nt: TGTGCCAGCAGGCGGACTGAGAGCTCCTACAATGAGCAGTTCTTC; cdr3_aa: CASRRTESSYNEQFF
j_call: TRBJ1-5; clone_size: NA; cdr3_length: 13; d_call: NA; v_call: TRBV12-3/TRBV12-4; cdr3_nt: TGTGCCAGCAGTTTTGTAGGGGATCAGCCCCAGCATTTT; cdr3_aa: CASSFVGDQPQHF
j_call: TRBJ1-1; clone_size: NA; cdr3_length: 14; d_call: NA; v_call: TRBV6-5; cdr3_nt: TGTGCCAGCAGCCGCGGGGAATTGAACACTGAAGCTTTCTTT; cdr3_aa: CASSRGELNTEAFF
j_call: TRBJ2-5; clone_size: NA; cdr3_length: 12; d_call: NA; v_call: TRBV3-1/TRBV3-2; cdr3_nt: TGTGCCAGCAGCCATAGGGCAGAGACCCAGTACTTC; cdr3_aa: CASSHRAETQYF
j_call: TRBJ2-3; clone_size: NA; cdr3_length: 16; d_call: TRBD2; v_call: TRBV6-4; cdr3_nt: TGTGCCAGCAGTGACTCGATAGCGGGGGGGCCGGATACGCAGTATTTT; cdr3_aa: CASSDSIAGGPDTQYF
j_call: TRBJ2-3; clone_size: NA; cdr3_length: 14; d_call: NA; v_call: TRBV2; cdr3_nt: TGTGCCAGCAAGCAGGGCCCCATCACAGATACGCAGTATTTT; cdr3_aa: CASKQGPITDTQYF
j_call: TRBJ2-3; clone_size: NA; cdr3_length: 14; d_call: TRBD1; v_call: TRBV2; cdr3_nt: TGTGCCAGTCTATGGGACAGGGGAAGGGATACGCAGTATTTT; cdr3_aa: CASLWDRGRDTQYF
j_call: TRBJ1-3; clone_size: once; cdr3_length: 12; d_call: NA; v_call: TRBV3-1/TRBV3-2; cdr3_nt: TGTGCCGCCTCCAGAAGCTGGAACACCATATATTTT; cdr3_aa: CAASRSWNTIYF
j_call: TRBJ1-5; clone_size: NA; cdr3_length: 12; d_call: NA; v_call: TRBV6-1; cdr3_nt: TGTGCCAGCAGTGAGTATTCTAGGCCCCAGCATTTT; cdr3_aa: CASSEYSRPQHF
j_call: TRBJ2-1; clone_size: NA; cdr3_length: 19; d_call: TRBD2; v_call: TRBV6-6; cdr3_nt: TGTGCCAGCAGCTGGGGCGTGGTAGCGGGGGCTAGCTCCTACAATGAGCAGTTCTTC; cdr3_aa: CASSWGVVAGASSYNEQFF
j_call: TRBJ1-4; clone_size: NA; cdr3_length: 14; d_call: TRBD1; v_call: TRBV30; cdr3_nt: TGTGCCTGGAGTTCGACAGGGGTCGTTGGAAAACTGTTTTTT; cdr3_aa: CAWSSTGVVGKLFF
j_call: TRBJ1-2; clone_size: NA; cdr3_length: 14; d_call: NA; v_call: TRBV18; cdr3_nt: TGTGCCAGCTCACCACGATCAGGTCCTTATGGCTACACCTTC; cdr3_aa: CASSPRSGPYGYTF
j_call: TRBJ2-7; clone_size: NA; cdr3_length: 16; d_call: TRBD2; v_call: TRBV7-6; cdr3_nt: TGTGCCAGCAGCTTAGAGGCTAGCGGGAGAAAATACGAGCAGTACTTC; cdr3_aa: CASSLEASGRKYEQYF
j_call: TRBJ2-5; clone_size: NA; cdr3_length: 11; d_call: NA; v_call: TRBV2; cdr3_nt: TGTGCCAGCGGAATTAAAGAGACCCAGTACTTC; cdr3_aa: CASGIKETQYF
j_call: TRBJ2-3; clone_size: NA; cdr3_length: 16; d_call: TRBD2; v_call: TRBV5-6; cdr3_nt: TGTGCCAGCAGCTTGGGGACTAGCGGGGTAACAGATACGCAGTATTTT; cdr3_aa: CASSLGTSGVTDTQYF
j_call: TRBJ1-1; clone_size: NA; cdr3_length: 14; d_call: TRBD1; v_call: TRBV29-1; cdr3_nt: TGCAGCGTTGAGGACAGGGGTCGGAACACTGAAGCTTTCTTT; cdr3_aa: CSVEDRGRNTEAFF
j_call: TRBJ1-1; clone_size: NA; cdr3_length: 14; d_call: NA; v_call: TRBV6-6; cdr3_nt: TGTGCCAGCAGTTACTCGATCGGGGGGACTGAAGCTTTCTTT; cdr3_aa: CASSYSIGGTEAFF
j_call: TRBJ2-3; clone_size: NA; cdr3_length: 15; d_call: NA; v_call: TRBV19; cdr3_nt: TGTGCCGCCCGTGGGGGTAGCGCGATCACAGATACGCAGTATTTT; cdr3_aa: CAARGGSAITDTQYF
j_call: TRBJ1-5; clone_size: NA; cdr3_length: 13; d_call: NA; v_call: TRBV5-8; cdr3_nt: TGTGCCAGCAGCTCGGACAGAAATCAGCCCCAGCATTTT; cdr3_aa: CASSSDRNQPQHF
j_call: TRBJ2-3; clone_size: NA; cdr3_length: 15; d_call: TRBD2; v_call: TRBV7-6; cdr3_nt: TGTGCCAGCAGCCAAAACCGACTAGCGAGAGATACGCAGTATTTT; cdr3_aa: CASSQNRLARDTQYF
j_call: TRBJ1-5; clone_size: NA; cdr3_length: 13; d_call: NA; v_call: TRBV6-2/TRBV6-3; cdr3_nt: TGTGCCAGCAGTAGGCATTCAATTCAGCCCCAGCATTTT; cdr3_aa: CASSRHSIQPQHF
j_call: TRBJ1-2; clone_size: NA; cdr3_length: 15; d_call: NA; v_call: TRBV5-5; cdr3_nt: TGTGCCAGCAGCTTGGCCAGACTGTTCTTCTATGGCTACACCTTC; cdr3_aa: CASSLARLFFYGYTF
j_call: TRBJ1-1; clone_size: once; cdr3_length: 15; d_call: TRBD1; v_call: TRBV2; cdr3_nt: TGTGCCAGCCGACCGGCGGAGGGGGCGTTCTCTGAAGCTTTCTTT; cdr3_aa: CASRPAEGAFSEAFF
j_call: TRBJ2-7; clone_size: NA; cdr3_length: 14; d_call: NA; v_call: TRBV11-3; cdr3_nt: TGTGCCAGCAGCCAACCACAGGGAACCTACGAGCAGTACTTC; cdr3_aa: CASSQPQGTYEQYF
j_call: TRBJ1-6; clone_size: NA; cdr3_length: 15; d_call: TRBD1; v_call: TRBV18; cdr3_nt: TGTGCCAGCTCACCCAGGACAGGGGGGAATTCACCCCTCCACTTT; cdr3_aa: CASSPRTGGNSPLHF
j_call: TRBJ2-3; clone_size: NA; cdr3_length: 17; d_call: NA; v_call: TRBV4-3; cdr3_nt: TGCGCCAGCAGCCTCCGGGTGAGAGGGGGGAGAACAGATACGCAGTATTTT; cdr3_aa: CASSLRVRGGRTDTQYF
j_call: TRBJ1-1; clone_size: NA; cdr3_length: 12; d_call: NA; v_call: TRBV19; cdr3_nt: TGTGCCAGTAAATCAGGGAACACTGAAGCTTTCTTT; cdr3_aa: CASKSGNTEAFF
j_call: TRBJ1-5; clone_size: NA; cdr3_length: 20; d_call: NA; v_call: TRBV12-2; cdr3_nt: TGTGCAAGTCGCTTAGCGCGGACAGGGAGACATAAAGATAGCAATCAGCCCCAGCATTTT; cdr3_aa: CASRLARTGRHKDSNQPQHF
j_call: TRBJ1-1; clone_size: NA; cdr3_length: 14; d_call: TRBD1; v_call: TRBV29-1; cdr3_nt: TGCAGCGTAGGGACAGGGAATAAGGTCACTGAAGCTTTCTTT; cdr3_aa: CSVGTGNKVTEAFF
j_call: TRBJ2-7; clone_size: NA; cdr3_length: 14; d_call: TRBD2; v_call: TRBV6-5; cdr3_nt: TGTGCCAGCAGTTACCAAGCGGGAGCGGACGAGCAGTACTTC; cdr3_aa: CASSYQAGADEQYF
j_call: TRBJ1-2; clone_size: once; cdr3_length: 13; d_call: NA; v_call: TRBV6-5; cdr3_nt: TGTGCCAGCAGAGATGACCTTGGGAACGGCTACACCTTC; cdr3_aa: CASRDDLGNGYTF
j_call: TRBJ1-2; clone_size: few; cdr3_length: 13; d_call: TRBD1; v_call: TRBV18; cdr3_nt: TGTGCCAGCTCACCGACAGGGTACAATGGCTACACCTTC; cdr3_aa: CASSPTGYNGYTF
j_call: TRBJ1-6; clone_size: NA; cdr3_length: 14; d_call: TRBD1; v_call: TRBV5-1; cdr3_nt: TGCGCCAGCAGCCAGGGACAGGCTAATTCACCCCTCCACTTT; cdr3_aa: CASSQGQANSPLHF
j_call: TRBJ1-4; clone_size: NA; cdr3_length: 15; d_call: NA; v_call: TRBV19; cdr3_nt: TGTGCCAGTAGTCCAAACCGGGACTCTAATGAAAAACTGTTTTTT; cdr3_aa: CASSPNRDSNEKLFF
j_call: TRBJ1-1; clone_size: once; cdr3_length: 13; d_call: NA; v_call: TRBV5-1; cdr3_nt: TGCGCCAGCAGCCACAATGGGAACACTGAAGCTTTCTTT; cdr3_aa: CASSHNGNTEAFF
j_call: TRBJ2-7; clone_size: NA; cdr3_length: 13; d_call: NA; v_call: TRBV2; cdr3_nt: TGTGCCAGCAGTGAGGACACCTACTACGAGCAGTACTTC; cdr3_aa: CASSEDTYYEQYF
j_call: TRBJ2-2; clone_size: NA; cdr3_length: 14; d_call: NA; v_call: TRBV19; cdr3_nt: TGTGCCAGTAGCGGGCAGGGGATCACCGGGGAGCTGTTTTTT; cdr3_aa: CASSGQGITGELFF
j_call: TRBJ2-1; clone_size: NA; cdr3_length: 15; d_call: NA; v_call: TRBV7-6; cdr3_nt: TGTGCCAGCAGCTTAGGGACTACCCCGAGCAATGAGCAGTTCTTC; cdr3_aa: CASSLGTTPSNEQFF
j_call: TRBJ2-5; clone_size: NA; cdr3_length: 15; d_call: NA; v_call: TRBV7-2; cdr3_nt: TGTGCCAGCAGCAAAAACGGACTCAGTCAAGAGACCCAGTACTTC; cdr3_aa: CASSKNGLSQETQYF
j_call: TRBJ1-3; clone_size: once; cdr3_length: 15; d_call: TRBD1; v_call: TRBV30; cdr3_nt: TGTGCCTGGAGGCTCGGACAGGCTTCTGGAAACACCATATATTTT; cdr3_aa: CAWRLGQASGNTIYF
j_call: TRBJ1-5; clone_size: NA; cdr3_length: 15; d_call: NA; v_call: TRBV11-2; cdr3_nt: TGTGCCAGCAGCTCCTCGGCCGGGGCTAATCAGCCCCAGCATTTT; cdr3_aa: CASSSSAGANQPQHF
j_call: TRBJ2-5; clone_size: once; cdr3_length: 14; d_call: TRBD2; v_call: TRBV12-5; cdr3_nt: TGTGCTAGCCTAGCGGGGGGCTTCCAAGAGACCCAGTACTTC; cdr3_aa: CASLAGGFQETQYF
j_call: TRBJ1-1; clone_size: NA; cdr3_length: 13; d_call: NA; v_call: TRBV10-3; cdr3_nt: TGTGCCACACAAGACCCTCGGGACACTGAAGCTTTCTTT; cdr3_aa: CATQDPRDTEAFF